The present T cell receptor beta chain was sequenced within a study of blood T cell repertoires in COVID-19. As for the study in general: Sites in the United States, Italy and Spain provided acute and convalescent COVID-19 samples. From T cells, B-cell-depleted T cells, or PBMCs came the material, which was cDNA or gDNA.

In the study's own analysis: Estimation of nucleated cell counts relied on the amplification of reference gene primers. Generated by immunoSEQ multiplex PCR, the TCRdb table keeps only in-frame clones and is missing some. Clone size and the V and J calls come from that table; the DNA yielded D and trimming. The data show about 320,000 clones, approximately 85% seen once. The V segment lost 7 bases and the J segment 6 bases; nucleotides outside the gene matches: 13. The CDR3 is 15 amino acids. The V gene's germline CDR1 is MNHEY and CDR2 SVGAGI. The sample was peripheral blood. The origin of this receptor is a human donor in a cohort sampled during active COVID-19. The chain carries TRBV6-5 and TRBJ2-7; 9 bases match TRBD1. The CDR3 sequence: CASTGLTGGGGEQYF. The CDR3 region has the DNA TGTGCCAGCACAGGGTTGACAGGGGGAGGGGGCGAGCAGTACTTC.